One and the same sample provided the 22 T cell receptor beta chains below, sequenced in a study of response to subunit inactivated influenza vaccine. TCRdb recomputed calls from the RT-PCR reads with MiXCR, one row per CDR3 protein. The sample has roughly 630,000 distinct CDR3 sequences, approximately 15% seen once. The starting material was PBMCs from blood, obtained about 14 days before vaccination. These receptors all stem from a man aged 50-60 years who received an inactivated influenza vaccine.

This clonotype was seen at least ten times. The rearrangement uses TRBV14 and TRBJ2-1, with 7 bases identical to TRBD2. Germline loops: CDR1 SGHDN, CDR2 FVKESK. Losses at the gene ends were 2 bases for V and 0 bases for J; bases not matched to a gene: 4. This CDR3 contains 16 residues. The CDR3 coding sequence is TGTGCCAGCAGCCAATTAGCGGGCCGCTCCTACAATGAGCAGTTCTTC. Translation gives CASSQLAGRSYNEQFF. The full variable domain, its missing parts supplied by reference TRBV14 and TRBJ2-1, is EAGVTQFPSHSVIEKGQTVTLRCDPISGHDNLYWYRRVMGKEIKFLLHFVKESKQDESGMPNNRFLAERTGGTYSTLKVQPAELEDSGVYFCASSQLAGRSYNEQFFGPGTRLTVL.

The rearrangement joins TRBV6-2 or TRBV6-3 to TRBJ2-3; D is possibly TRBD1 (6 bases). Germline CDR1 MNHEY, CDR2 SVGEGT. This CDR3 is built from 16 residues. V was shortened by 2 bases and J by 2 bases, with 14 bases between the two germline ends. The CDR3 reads CASSYVTGRHTDTQYF. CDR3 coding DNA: TGTGCCAGCAGTTACGTAACAGGGCGACACACAGATACGCAGTATTTT.

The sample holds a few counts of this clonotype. CDR3 protein: CASSSNVNPGETQYF. For the CDR3, the DNA is TGTGCCAGCAGCTCTAACGTGAATCCCGGAGAGACCCAGTACTTC. The chain links TRBV11-2 to TRBJ2-5; D not certain. This CDR3 region has 15 residues. Trimming took 4 bases from V and 4 from J, leaving 16 bases between them. CDR1 and CDR2 from the germline V gene are SGHAT and FQNNGV.

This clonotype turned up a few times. CDR3 sequence: CASSFATSSYEQYF. The CDR3 DNA is TGTGCCAGCAGTTTCGCGACTAGCTCTTACGAGCAGTACTTC. The chain links TRBV12-3 or TRBV12-4 to TRBJ2-7, with TRBD2 matching 7 bases. The CDR3 is 14 residues long. V shed 3 bases, J shed 4 bases, and the junction held 6 bases outside the gene matches.

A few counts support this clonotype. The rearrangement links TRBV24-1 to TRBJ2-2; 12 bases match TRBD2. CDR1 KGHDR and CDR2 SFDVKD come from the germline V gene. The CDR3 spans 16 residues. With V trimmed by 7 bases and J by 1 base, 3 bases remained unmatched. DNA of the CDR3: TGTGCCACCAGAGCGACTAGCGGGAGGAACACCGGGGAGCTGTTTTTT. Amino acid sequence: CATRATSGRNTGELFF.

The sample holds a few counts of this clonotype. CDR3 in amino acids: CASSVEAGYYEQYF. The CDR3 region has the DNA TGTGCCAGCAGCGTAGAGGCAGGGTACTACGAGCAGTACTTC. V and J are TRBV9 and TRBJ2-7; D is perhaps TRBD1 (5 bases). V was cut by 0 bases and J by 3 bases, with 10 bases left in between. The CDR3 runs 14 residues. Germline CDR1 is SGDLS and CDR2 is YYNGEE.

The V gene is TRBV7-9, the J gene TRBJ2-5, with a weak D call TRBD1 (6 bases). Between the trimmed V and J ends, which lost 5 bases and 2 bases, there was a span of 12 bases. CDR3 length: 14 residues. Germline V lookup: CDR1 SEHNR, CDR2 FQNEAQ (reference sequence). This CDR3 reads CASSPQGRQETQYF. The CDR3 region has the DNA TGTGCCAGCAGCCCCCAGGGGCGACAAGAGACCCAGTACTTC.

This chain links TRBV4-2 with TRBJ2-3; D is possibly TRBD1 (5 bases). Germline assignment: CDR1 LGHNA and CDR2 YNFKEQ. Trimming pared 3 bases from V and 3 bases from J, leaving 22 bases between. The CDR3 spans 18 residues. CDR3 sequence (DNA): TGTGCCAGCAGCCATTACCAATCATCAGGGAAGAGAACAGATACGCAGTATTTT. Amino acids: CASSHYQSSGKRTDTQYF.

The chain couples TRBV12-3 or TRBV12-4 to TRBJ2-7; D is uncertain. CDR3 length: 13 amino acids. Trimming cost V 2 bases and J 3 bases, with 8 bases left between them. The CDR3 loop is CASSLPPSYEQYF. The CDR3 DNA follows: TGTGCCAGCAGTTTACCCCCCAGCTACGAGCAGTACTTC.

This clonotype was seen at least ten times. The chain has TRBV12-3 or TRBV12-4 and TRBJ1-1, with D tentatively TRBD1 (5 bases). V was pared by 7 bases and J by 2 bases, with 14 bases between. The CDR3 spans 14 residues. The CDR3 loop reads CASTPRGGNTEAFF. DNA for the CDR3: TGTGCCAGCACCCCTCGTGGGGGAAACACTGAAGCTTTCTTT.

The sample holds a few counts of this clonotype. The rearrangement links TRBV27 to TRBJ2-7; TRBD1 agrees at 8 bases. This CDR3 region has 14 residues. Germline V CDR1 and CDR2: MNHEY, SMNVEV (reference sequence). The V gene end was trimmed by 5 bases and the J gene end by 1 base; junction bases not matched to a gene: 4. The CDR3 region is CASSANRGSYEQYF. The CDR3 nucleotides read TGTGCCAGCAGTGCAAACAGGGGGTCCTACGAGCAGTACTTC.

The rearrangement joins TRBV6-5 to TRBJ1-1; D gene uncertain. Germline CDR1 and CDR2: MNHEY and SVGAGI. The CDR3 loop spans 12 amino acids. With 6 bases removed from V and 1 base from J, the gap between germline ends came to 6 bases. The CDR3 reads CASSGRNTEAFF. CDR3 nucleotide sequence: TGTGCCAGCAGCGGGCGGAACACTGAAGCTTTCTTT.

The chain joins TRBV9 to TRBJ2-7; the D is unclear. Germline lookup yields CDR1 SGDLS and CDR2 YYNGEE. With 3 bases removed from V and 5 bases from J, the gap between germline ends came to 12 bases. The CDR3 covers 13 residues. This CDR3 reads CASSARDPHEQYF. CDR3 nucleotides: TGTGCCAGCAGCGCCCGAGACCCCCACGAGCAGTACTTC.

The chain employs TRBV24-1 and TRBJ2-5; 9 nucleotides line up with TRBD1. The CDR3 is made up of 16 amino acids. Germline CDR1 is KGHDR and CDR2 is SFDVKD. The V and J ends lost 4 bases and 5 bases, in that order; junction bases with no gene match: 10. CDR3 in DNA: TGTGCCACCAGTGAACCGACAGGGGGATTAGAGGAGACCCAGTACTTC. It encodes CATSEPTGGLEETQYF.

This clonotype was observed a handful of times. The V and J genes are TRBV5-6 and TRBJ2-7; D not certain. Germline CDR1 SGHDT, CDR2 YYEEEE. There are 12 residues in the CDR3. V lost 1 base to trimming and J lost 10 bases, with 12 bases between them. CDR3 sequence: CASSLTSKKQYF. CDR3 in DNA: TGTGCCAGCAGCTTGACCTCGAAAAAACAGTACTTC.

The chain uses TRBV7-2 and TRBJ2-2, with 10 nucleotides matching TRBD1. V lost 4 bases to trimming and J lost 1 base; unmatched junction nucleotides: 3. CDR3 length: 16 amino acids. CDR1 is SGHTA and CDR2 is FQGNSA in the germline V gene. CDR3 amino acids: CASSWTGGLNTGELFF. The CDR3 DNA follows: TGTGCCAGCAGCTGGACAGGGGGACTGAACACCGGGGAGCTGTTTTTT. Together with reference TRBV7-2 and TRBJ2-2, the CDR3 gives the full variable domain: GAGVSQSPSNKVTEKGKDVELRCDPISGHTALYWYRQSLGQGLEFLIYFQGNSAPDKSGLPSDRFSAERTGGSVSTLTIQRTQQEDSAVYLCASSWTGGLNTGELFFGEGSRLTVL.

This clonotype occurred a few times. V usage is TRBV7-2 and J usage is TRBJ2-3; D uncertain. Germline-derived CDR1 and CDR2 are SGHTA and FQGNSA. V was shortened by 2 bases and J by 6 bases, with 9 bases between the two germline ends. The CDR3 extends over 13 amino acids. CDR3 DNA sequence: TGTGCCAGCAGCTTACCAGGATCCGATACGCAGTATTTT. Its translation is CASSLPGSDTQYF.

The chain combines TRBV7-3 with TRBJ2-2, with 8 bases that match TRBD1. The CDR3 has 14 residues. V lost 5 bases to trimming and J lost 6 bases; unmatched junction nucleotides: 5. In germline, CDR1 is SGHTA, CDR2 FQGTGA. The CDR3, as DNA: TGTGCCAGCAGCAGGGACAGGACGGCCGGGGAGCTGTTTTTT. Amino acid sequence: CASSRDRTAGELFF.

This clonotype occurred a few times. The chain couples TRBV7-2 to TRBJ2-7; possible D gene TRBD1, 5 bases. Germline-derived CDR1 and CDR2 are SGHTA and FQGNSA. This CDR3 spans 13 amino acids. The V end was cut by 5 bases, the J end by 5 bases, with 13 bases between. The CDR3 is CASSRTPWDEQYF. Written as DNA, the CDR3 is TGTGCCAGCAGCAGGACACCCTGGGACGAGCAGTACTTC.

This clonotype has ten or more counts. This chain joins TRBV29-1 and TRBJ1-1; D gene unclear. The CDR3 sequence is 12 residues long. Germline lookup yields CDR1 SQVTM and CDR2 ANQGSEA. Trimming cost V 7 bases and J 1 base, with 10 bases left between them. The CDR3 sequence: CSASRQNTEAFF. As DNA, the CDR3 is TGCAGCGCCTCGAGGCAGAACACTGAAGCTTTCTTT.

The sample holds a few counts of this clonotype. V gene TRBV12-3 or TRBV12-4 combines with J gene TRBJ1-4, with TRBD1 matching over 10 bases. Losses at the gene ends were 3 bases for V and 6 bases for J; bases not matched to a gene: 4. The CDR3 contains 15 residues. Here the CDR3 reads CASSLTGGGDEKLFF. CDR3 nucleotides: TGTGCCAGCAGTTTGACAGGGGGCGGGGATGAAAAACTGTTTTTT.

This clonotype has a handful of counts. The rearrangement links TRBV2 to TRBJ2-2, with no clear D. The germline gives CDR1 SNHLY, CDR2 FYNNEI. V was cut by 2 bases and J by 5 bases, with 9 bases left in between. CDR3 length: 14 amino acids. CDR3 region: CASSESRVTGELFF. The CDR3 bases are TGTGCCAGCAGTGAATCCCGCGTTACCGGGGAGCTGTTTTTT.